One and the same sample provided the 18 T cell receptor beta chains below, sequenced in a study of T cell changes during pregnancy in multiple sclerosis. Some clones are missing from TCRdb's copy, which holds only in-frame ones; the method was immunoSEQ multiplex PCR. This sample has about 40,000 clones; 75% to 95% occur once, and the top ten carry around 0.45%. The starting material was CD4+ T cells from peripheral blood mononuclear cells, obtained in the third trimester of pregnancy. Receptors were obtained from a female donor with multiple sclerosis, enrolled in a pregnancy study.

This CDR3 reads CARGQGRDTEAFF. Here the CDR3 DNA reads TGCGCCAGGGGACAGGGGAGGGATACTGAAGCTTTCTTT. The V and J genes are TRBV10-2 and TRBJ1-1; 10 bases align to TRBD1. The CDR3 has 13 residues. The germline V gene encodes CDR1 WSHSY and CDR2 SAAADI. V trimming: 9 bases; J trimming: 5 bases; junction bases outside the gene matches: 6.

The rearrangement links TRBV19 to TRBJ2-7; D unresolved. In germline, CDR1 is LNHDA, CDR2 SQIVND (reference sequence). The V end was cut by 4 bases, the J end by 7 bases, with 17 bases between. The CDR3 is made up of 14 amino acids. The CDR3 protein is CASSNPQRSREQYF. For the CDR3, the DNA is TGTGCCAGTAGTAACCCCCAACGATCGCGGGAGCAGTACTTC.

The chain couples TRBV10-3 to TRBJ1-1; D gene unclear. Germline V gene data show CDR1 as ENHRY and CDR2 as SYGVKD. The V and J ends lost 8 bases and 8 bases respectively, with 12 bases between them. This CDR3 region has 11 residues. The CDR3 DNA is TGTGCCATCGGAGCACGCACCGAAGCTTTCTTT. This encodes CAIGARTEAFF.

The chain recombines TRBV23-1 with TRBJ2-7; D is possibly TRBD2 (6 bases). TRBV23-1 is an ORF; its function is uncertain. Trimming removed 8 bases at V and 2 bases at J, with 10 bases between. The CDR3 contains 12 residues. The CDR3 DNA follows: TGCGCCAGCCGCGGGGTGACCTACGAGCAGTACTTC. Protein sequence: CASRGVTYEQYF.

The J gene is TRBJ1-4, the V gene TRBV27, with 10 bases lining up with TRBD1. Germline V lookup: CDR1 MNHEY, CDR2 SMNVEV (reference sequence). The CDR3 extends over 15 amino acids. The J segment lost 7 bases and the V segment lost 6 bases, leaving 8 bases of the junction unmatched. The CDR3 sequence is CASRPRQGAREKLFF. As DNA, the CDR3 is TGTGCCAGCAGGCCCAGACAGGGGGCACGTGAAAAACTGTTTTTT.

This chain uses TRBV7-2 with TRBJ2-7; tentative D call: TRBD2 (5 bases). The germline V gene has CDR1 SGHTA and CDR2 FQGNSA. V gave up 1 base and J gave up 0 bases, with 10 bases separating them. The CDR3 covers 15 residues. CDR3 nucleotide sequence: TGTGCCAGCAGCTTAGACGGGGTGAGCTCCTACGAGCAGTACTTC. Translating gives CASSLDGVSSYEQYF.

J is TRBJ2-7 and V is TRBV19; 9 bases agree with TRBD1. V trimming: 5 bases; J trimming: 4 bases; junction bases outside the gene matches: 15. The CDR3 runs to 17 residues. Per the germline V gene, CDR1 is LNHDA and CDR2 is SQIVND (reference sequence). CDR3 sequence reads: CASSPLYRDRVRYEQYF. The CDR3 DNA is TGTGCCAGTAGTCCTCTCTACCGGGACAGGGTACGGTACGAGCAGTACTTC.

The gene calls are TRBV5-1 and TRBJ1-4; 9 nucleotides agree with TRBD1. J was trimmed by 8 bases and V by 5 bases; bases with no gene match: 13. Germline V CDR1 and CDR2: SGHRS, YFSETQ. The CDR3 consists of 16 residues. This CDR3 is CASRGQGGQFGEKLFF. The DNA of the CDR3 is TGCGCCAGCAGGGGACAGGGAGGACAATTTGGGGAAAAACTGTTTTTT. Combining the CDR3 with reference TRBV5-1 and TRBJ1-4 gives the whole variable domain KAGVTQTPRYLIKTRGQQVTLSCSPISGHRSVSWYQQTPGQGLQFLFEYFSETQRNKGNFPGRFSGRQFSNSRSEMNVSTLELGDSALYLCASRGQGGQFGEKLFFGSGTQLSVL.

CDR3 protein: CSVCKQGPVCEQYF. The CDR3 DNA reads as TGCAGCGTTTGTAAACAGGGACCCGTCTGCGAGCAGTACTTC. This sequence joins TRBV29-1 and TRBJ2-7, with a tentative D call TRBD1 (6 bases). The CDR3 length is 14 residues. Germline CDR1 SQVTM, CDR2 ANQGSEA. V lost 5 bases and J 6 bases, leaving 20 bases between the germline ends.

V is TRBV28 and J is TRBJ1-1; 10 bases are shared with TRBD1. Germline CDR1 reads MDHEN; CDR2 reads SYDVKM. The trim removed 5 bases at V and 5 bases at J, leaving 11 bases unmatched. This CDR3 region has 16 residues. The CDR3 DNA follows: TGTGCCAGCAGTCCCACCGGGACAGGGGTGAGAACTGAAGCTTTCTTT. Protein product: CASSPTGTGVRTEAFF. The full variable domain, its missing parts supplied by reference TRBV28 and TRBJ1-1, is DVKVTQSSRYLVKRTGEKVFLECVQDMDHENMFWYRQDPGLGLRLIYFSYDVKMKEKGDIPEGYSVSREKKERFSLILESASTNQTSMYLCASSPTGTGVRTEAFFGQGTRLTVV.

This clone was found once. The CDR3 here is CASSIASPRTGLSYGYTF. CDR3 DNA: TGTGCCAGTAGTATAGCCTCACCTCGTACAGGGTTGAGCTATGGCTACACCTTC. The chain employs TRBV19 and TRBJ1-2; TRBD1 is a possible D gene (6 bases). The CDR3 is made up of 18 amino acids. V dropped 1 base and J dropped 4 bases, with 22 bases sitting between them. Germline V gives CDR1 LNHDA, CDR2 SQIVND (reference sequence).

DNA for the CDR3: TGTGCCAGCAGACAGGACAGGGTCGGCACCTTC. Translating it yields CASRQDRVGTF. The chain employs TRBV2 and TRBJ1-2; 8 bases match TRBD1. Germline V gene data show CDR1 as SNHLY and CDR2 as FYNNEI. J lost 13 bases, V lost 6 bases, and 7 bases had no gene match. This CDR3 is 11 amino acids long.

This clone was seen more than once but under ten times. The chain recombines TRBV4-2 with TRBJ1-2; 8 bases agree with TRBD1. Per germline, CDR1 LGHNA and CDR2 YNFKEQ. Unmatched junction bases numbered 14, after V lost 4 bases and J lost 7 bases. The CDR3 runs to 16 residues. The DNA for the CDR3 is TGTGCCAGCAGCCCTCTAGCAGGGGGCGGGGGTGGTGGCTACACCTTC. This gives the protein CASSPLAGGGGGGYTF.

V usage is TRBV5-1 and J usage is TRBJ2-3; 8 bases are shared with TRBD1. The CDR3 loop spans 16 amino acids. The ends lost 4 bases at V and 1 base at J; junction bases unmatched: 8. Looked up from germline, CDR1 is SGHRS and CDR2 is YFSETQ. CDR3 amino acids: CASSLLTGAGTDTQYF. The CDR3 region has the DNA TGCGCCAGCAGCCTCCTGACAGGGGCTGGCACAGATACGCAGTATTTT.

The V and J genes are TRBV30 and TRBJ1-1; 8 nucleotides line up with TRBD1. CDR1 and CDR2 (germline): GTSNPN, SVGIG (reference sequence). The junction had 7 bases not matched to a gene; V was cut back by 3 bases and J by 7 bases. The CDR3 consists of 13 residues. The CDR3 here is CAWSPRRGREAFF. CDR3 coding DNA: TGTGCCTGGAGCCCTCGCAGGGGGCGTGAAGCTTTCTTT. Complete variable domain (other parts from reference TRBV30 and TRBJ1-1): SQTIHQWPATLVQPVGSPLSLECTVEGTSNPNLYWYRQAAGRGLQLLFYSVGIGQISSEVPQNLSASRPQDRQFILSSKKLLLSDSGFYLCAWSPRRGREAFFGQGTRLTVV.

CDR3 nucleotide sequence: TGTGCCAGTAATGGGGGGGGGTCTTCTGGCTACACCTTC. Its protein product is CASNGGGSSGYTF. The chain has TRBV19 and TRBJ1-2, with a weak D call TRBD1 (5 bases). Germline V gene lookup returns CDR1 LNHDA and CDR2 SQIVND (reference sequence). The CDR3 extends over 13 amino acids. V was trimmed by 7 bases and J by 7 bases, leaving 16 bases between them.

V usage is TRBV7-3 and J usage is TRBJ2-7; a possible D gene is TRBD1 (6 bases). The CDR3 spans 16 residues. Germline-derived CDR1 and CDR2 are SGHTA and FQGTGA. V lost 4 bases to trimming and J lost 0 bases, with 16 bases between them. The CDR3, as DNA: TGTGCCAGCAGCTCCTCCAGGGGAACGGGCTCCTACGAGCAGTACTTC. As protein: CASSSSRGTGSYEQYF.

This clone was counted a single time. The V call is TRBV7-2, the J call TRBJ2-3; D unresolved. The CDR3 runs 14 residues. From germline, CDR1 is SGHTA and CDR2 FQGNSA. V was trimmed by 3 bases and J by 5 bases, leaving 12 bases between them. The CDR3 bases are TGTGCCAGCAGCTTTTCGAGGTCCGGAGATACGCAGTATTTT. It translates to CASSFSRSGDTQYF. Full variable domain (outside the CDR3, taken from reference TRBV7-2 and TRBJ2-3): GAGVSQSPSNKVTEKGKDVELRCDPISGHTALYWYRQSLGQGLEFLIYFQGNSAPDKSGLPSDRFSAERTGGSVSTLTIQRTQQEDSAVYLCASSFSRSGDTQYFGPGTRLTVL.